Listed below are T cell receptor beta chains from one sample, sequenced in a study of blood T cell repertoires in COVID-19. Repertoires were generated with immunoSEQ multiplex PCR, while TCRdb's copy carries only in-frame clones and drops some. The sample contains under 200,000 clones, about nine tenths of which appear only once. Sample: peripheral blood. Receptors originate from a man aged 18 to 35 with active or convalescent COVID-19. CDR3s include the opening cysteine and the closing phenylalanine or tryptophan.

TRBV18	TRBJ2-7	CASSLRDISNEQYF
TRBV18	TRBJ1-1	CASTGKGALPNTEAFF
TRBV18	TRBJ2-1	CASSPSGGAWEQFF
TRBV5-1	TRBJ1-4	CASSLETGPGKLFF
TRBV21-1	TRBJ1-5	CASRGNSSNQPQHF
TRBV30	TRBJ2-2	CAWNSPGELFF
TRBV6-1	TRBJ1-6	CASSDERQGRSPLHF
TRBV7-9	TRBJ1-1	CASSLTLNTEAFF
TRBV18	TRBJ2-1	CASSPLAGVNNEQFF
TRBV9	TRBJ2-7	CASSVAGQGVYEQYF
TRBV7-9	TRBJ1-1	CASSWGDTEAFF
TRBV27	TRBJ2-7	CASTSRRTGEAYEQYF
TRBV21-1	TRBJ1-1	CASSKGGTGAEAFF
TRBV19	TRBJ1-1	CASSISGQSNTEAFF
TRBV15	TRBJ2-1	CATSVRWSGSQDEQFF
TRBV6-5	TRBJ1-2	CASHDAGQGGYTF
TRBV20-1	TRBJ2-7	CSASAPGQGFEQYF
TRBV5-5	TRBJ1-2	CASSLGTGQANYGYTF
TRBV7-6	TRBJ2-7	CASSLEGLGEQYF
TRBV5-4	TRBJ2-3	CASSFGASGSTDTQYF
TRBV2	TRBJ2-5	CASSGDRVGTQYF
TRBV7-8	TRBJ1-5	CASSLVTGAGIRPQHF
TRBV29-1	TRBJ1-2	CSVDNKLKLSGALGGYTF
TRBV19	TRBJ1-5	CASSVTRGGTKQPQHF
TRBV7-2	TRBJ2-3	CASSISGGYGLTDTQYF
TRBV5-6	TRBJ1-4	CASSQLISGDEKLFF
TRBV19	TRBJ2-7	CASSITTDTYEQYF
TRBV10-2	TRBJ2-7	CASSDAGGYEQYF
TRBV5-1	TRBJ2-2	CASCPGGLVAGELFF